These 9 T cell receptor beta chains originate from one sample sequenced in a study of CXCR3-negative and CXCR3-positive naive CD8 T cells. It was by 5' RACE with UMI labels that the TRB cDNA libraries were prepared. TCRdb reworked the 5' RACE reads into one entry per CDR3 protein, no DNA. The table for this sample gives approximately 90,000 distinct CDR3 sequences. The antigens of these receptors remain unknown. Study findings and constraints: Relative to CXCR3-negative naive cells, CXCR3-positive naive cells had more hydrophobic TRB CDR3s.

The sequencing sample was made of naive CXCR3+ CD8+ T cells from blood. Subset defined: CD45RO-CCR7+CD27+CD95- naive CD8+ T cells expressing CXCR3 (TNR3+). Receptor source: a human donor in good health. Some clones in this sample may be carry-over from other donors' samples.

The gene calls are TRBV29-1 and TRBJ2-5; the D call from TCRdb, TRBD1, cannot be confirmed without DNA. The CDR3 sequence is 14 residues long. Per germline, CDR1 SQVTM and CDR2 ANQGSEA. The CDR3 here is CSVEVTGGPETQYF.

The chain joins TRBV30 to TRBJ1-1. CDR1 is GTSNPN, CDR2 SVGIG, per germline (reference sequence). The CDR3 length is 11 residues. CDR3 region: CAWTRNTEAFF.

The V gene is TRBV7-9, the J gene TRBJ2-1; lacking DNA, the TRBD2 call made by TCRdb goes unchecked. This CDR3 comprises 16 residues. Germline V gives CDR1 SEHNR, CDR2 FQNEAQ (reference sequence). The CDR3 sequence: CASSLGDYSSYNEQFF. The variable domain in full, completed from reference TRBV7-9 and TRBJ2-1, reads DTGVSQNPRHKITKRGQNVTFRCDPISEHNRLYWYRQTLGQGPEFLTYFQNEAQLEKSRLLSDRFSAERPKGSFSTLEIQRTEQGDSAMYLCASSLGDYSSYNEQFFGPGTRLTVL.

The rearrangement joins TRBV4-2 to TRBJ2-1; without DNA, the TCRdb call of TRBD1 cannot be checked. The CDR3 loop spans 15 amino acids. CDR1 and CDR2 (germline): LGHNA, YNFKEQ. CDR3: CASSPRAGGGDEQFF.

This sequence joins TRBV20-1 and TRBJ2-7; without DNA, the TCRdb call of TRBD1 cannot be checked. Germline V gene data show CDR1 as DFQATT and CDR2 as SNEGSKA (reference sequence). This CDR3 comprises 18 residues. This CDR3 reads CSATHLTPGSHSSYEQYF.

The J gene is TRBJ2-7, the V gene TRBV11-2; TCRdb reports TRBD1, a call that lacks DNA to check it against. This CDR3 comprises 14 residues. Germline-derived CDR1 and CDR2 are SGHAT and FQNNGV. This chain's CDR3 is CASSHKDWGDEQYF.

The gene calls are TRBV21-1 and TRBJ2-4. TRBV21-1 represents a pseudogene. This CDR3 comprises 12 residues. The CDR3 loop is CASSKRKDIQYF.

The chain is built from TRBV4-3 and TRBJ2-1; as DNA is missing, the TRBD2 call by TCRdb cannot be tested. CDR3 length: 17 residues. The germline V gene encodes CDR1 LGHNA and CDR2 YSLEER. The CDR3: CASSPRLERYYYNEQFF.

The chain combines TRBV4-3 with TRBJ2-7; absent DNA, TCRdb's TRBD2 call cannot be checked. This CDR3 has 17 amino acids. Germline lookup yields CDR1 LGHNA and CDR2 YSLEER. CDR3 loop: CASSQDVAGPGSYEQYF.